These 15 T cell receptor beta chains were all obtained from the same sample, sequenced in a study of cytomegalovirus exposure and HLA in healthy donors. The PCR used 60 Vbeta and 13 Jbeta primers. Using immunoSEQ multiplex PCR, the repertoire was profiled, and TCRdb retains in-frame clones only, with some absent. Of 130,000 to 150,000 clones listed, more than 60% are singletons. Sequencing was done on a sample of PBMCs. These receptors all stem from a man aged 40-55 years in good health and CMV-seropositive.

The rearrangement uses TRBV10-2 and TRBJ2-7; unclear D gene. Germline values: CDR1 WSHSY, CDR2 SAAADI. The CDR3 covers 12 residues. V lost 6 bases, J lost 3 bases, and 9 bases lay in between. The CDR3 DNA reads TGCGCCAGCAGGCAGTCACACTACGAGCAGTACTTC. Protein: CASRQSHYEQYF.

The rearrangement links TRBV14 to TRBJ1-2, with TRBD1 matching 7 bases. The J segment lost 6 bases and the V segment lost 2 bases, leaving 9 bases of the junction unmatched. Germline CDR1 is SGHDN and CDR2 is FVKESK. There are 15 residues in the CDR3. Here the CDR3 DNA reads TGTGCCAGCAGCCAAAATGGGGGACAGACAAATGGCTACACCTTC. Its translation: CASSQNGGQTNGYTF. The complete variable domain, with remaining parts taken from reference TRBV14 and TRBJ1-2, reads EAGVTQFPSHSVIEKGQTVTLRCDPISGHDNLYWYRRVMGKEIKFLLHFVKESKQDESGMPNNRFLAERTGGTYSTLKVQPAELEDSGVYFCASSQNGGQTNGYTFGSGTRLTVV.

This clone has a handful of counts. The J gene is TRBJ2-1, the V gene TRBV13, with TRBD2 matching 10 bases. After removal of 1 base from V and 8 bases from J, the junction contained 11 bases not matched to a gene. The CDR3 consists of 17 residues. Per germline, CDR1 PRHDT and CDR2 FYEKMQ (reference sequence). The CDR3 DNA follows: TGTGCCAGCAGCTTAGACGTGGCTAGCGGGAGAAACGATGAGCAGTTCTTC. Protein product: CASSLDVASGRNDEQFF. Complete variable domain (other parts from reference TRBV13 and TRBJ2-1): AAGVIQSPRHLIKEKRETATLKCYPIPRHDTVYWYQQGPGQDPQFLISFYEKMQSDKGSIPDRFSAQQFSDYHSELNMSSLELGDSALYFCASSLDVASGRNDEQFFGPGTRLTVL.

The rearrangement links TRBV18 to TRBJ2-1, with unresolved D. V was pared by 0 bases and J by 4 bases, with 10 bases between. The CDR3 totals 15 residues. Germline V gene sequence: CDR1 KGHSH, CDR2 LQKENI. CDR3 residues: CASSPPPGAYNEQFF. CDR3 DNA sequence: TGTGCCAGCTCACCACCCCCAGGCGCTTACAATGAGCAGTTCTTC.

This chain uses TRBV5-5 with TRBJ1-3; D ambiguous. The V end was cut by 4 bases, the J end by 5 bases, with 7 bases between. The germline gives CDR1 SGHKS, CDR2 YYEKEE (reference sequence). The CDR3 extends over 12 amino acids. CDR3 coding DNA: TGTGCCAGCAGCCTGCCTAGAAACACCATATATTTT. This encodes CASSLPRNTIYF.

The rearrangement joins TRBV4-1 to TRBJ2-3, with a possible D match to TRBD2 (5 bases). Germline CDR1 and CDR2: MGHRA and YSYEKL. The CDR3 is made up of 15 amino acids. Trimming took off 2 bases at V and 3 bases at J, with 12 bases between the two ends. CDR3 in DNA: TGCGCCAGCAGCCAATATGAGGGAGTAACAGATACGCAGTATTTT. Amino acids: CASSQYEGVTDTQYF.

The rearrangement uses TRBV29-1 and TRBJ2-1; 8 bases fit TRBD1. CDR1 is SQVTM, CDR2 ANQGSEA, per germline. Trimming at V came to 6 bases and at J to 5 bases, leaving 12 bases not matched to a gene. The CDR3 spans 15 residues. The CDR3 DNA sequence: TGCAGCGTCCGACGGACAGGGACATCGAACAATGAGCAGTTCTTC. This translates into CSVRRTGTSNNEQFF.

The rearrangement joins TRBV6-7 to TRBJ2-6; 9 bases align to TRBD1. TRBV6-7 is classed as an ORF, of uncertain function. The junction had 10 bases not matched to a gene; V was cut back by 6 bases and J by 1 base. The CDR3 has 18 residues. The CDR3 region has the DNA TGTGCCAGCAGATTTTGGACAGGGGCTATATCTGGGGCCAACGTCCTGACTTTC. It translates to CASRFWTGAISGANVLTF.

V gene TRBV5-4 combines with J gene TRBJ2-3, with 8 positions matching TRBD2. Germline V gene lookup returns CDR1 SGHNT and CDR2 YYREEE (reference sequence). This CDR3 contains 16 residues. V gave up 3 bases and J gave up 6 bases; unmatched junction bases: 12. CDR3 protein: CASSSDGGALRDTQYF. The DNA for the CDR3 is TGTGCCAGCAGCTCCGACGGGGGGGCCCTCCGTGATACGCAGTATTTT.

This clone was seen only a few times. This chain joins TRBV11-2 and TRBJ2-5; no reliable D call. CDR1 SGHAT and CDR2 FQNNGV come from the germline V gene. CDR3 length: 11 residues. The V and J ends lost 1 base and 5 bases respectively, with 2 bases between them. In DNA form, the CDR3 reads TGTGCCAGCAGCTTAGCGGAGACCCAGTACTTC. Its translation is CASSLAETQYF.

The chain is built from TRBV2 and TRBJ2-7; 7 positions match TRBD2. The CDR3 consists of 14 residues. CDR1 and CDR2 from the germline V gene are SNHLY and FYNNEI. J was trimmed by 6 bases and V by 4 bases; bases with no gene match: 9. CDR3 nucleotides: TGTGCCAGCAGTGTCAGTAGCGGGTCGATCGAGCAGTACTTC. Translated, it gives CASSVSSGSIEQYF.

The sample holds a few counts of this clone. The CDR3 nucleotides are TGTGTCAGAAGTTTGACTAGCGGTAATGGCTACGAGCAGTACTTC. The encoded protein is CVRSLTSGNGYEQYF. V usage is TRBV7-5 and J usage is TRBJ2-7; the table gives TRBD2 as D, unverified against the DNA. TRBV7-5 constitutes a pseudogene. The CDR3 totals 15 residues.

This chain joins TRBV10-3 and TRBJ2-1; D possibly corresponds to TRBD2 (6 bases). Trimming took off 4 bases at V and 5 bases at J, with 18 bases between the two ends. CDR3 length equals 16 residues. Germline assignment: CDR1 ENHRY and CDR2 SYGVKD. The CDR3 sequence: CAISVSNPSGDNEQFF. The CDR3 bases are TGTGCCATCAGTGTGAGTAACCCGTCGGGGGACAATGAGCAGTTCTTC.

The gene calls are TRBV19 and TRBJ1-2; 7 nucleotides line up with TRBD1. This CDR3 has 14 residues. Trimming at V came to 5 bases and at J to 4 bases, leaving 7 bases not matched to a gene. Per germline, CDR1 LNHDA and CDR2 SQIVND (reference sequence). As DNA, the CDR3 is TGTGCCAGTAGTCCAACGACAGGGCCCTATGGCTACACCTTC. This translates into CASSPTTGPYGYTF. The complete variable domain, with remaining parts taken from reference TRBV19 and TRBJ1-2, reads DGGITQSPKYLFRKEGQNVTLSCEQNLNHDAMYWYRQDPGQGLRLIYYSQIVNDFQKGDIAEGYSVSREKKESFPLTVTSAQKNPTAFYLCASSPTTGPYGYTFGSGTRLTVV.

This clone is a singleton in its sample. The genes are TRBV2 and TRBJ2-3; 12 nucleotides agree with TRBD2. CDR1 and CDR2 (germline): SNHLY, FYNNEI. J gave up 4 bases and V 5 bases, and 4 bases lay outside the gene matches. The CDR3 spans 15 residues. The CDR3 reads CASSRLAGAPDTQYF. Written as DNA, the CDR3 is TGTGCCAGCAGTCGACTAGCGGGAGCCCCAGATACGCAGTATTTT.